The entry below describes one T cell receptor (beta chain). This clonotype has just a few counts. Its antigen is unknown. No base-level quality is on record; no much larger clone is a single base apart. Via the germline V gene, CDR1 is MGHRA and CDR2 YSYEKL. The germline ends are 11 bases apart after V is trimmed by 1 base and J by 4 bases. The CDR3 runs 14 residues from the cysteine to the phenylalanine. Only CDR3 DNA remains: 42 bases, in frame from the first base. The sample is drawn from a study of T cells after yellow fever vaccination (dated by TCRdb to the late 2010s). Broadly, across the study: Libraries from fractions with low cell numbers were prepared with the SMART-Seq v4 Ultra Low Input RNA kit. Bulk TCR alpha and beta repertoires were sequenced longitudinally to track T-cell clones before and after primary and booster YFV17D yellow fever vaccination. The cohort comprised two healthy male donors, one aged 18 to 30 and one aged 30 to 40 years. Blood was collected at multiple timepoints before and after primary and secondary immunization, and bulk PBMC replicates and cell subsets were isolated. Overall results and qualifications from the work: Most clones expanded after primary vaccination were re-detected after the booster (just under 97% of CD4 and about nine tenths of CD8), suggesting broad memory maintenance. The study included only a couple of donors, which limits how far the findings can be generalized. Compared with the primary T-cell response, the secondary T-cell response was faster but weaker, reaching its peak on day 5 rather than on day 15. A small fraction of clonotypes showed up in both the CD4 and CD8 compartments, probably as a result of convergent recombination. Computational filtering was required because FACS-sorted repertoires could contain abundant contaminating clonotypes from the bulk population.

What this sample's treatment or condition label stands for: live attenuated yellow fever vaccine strain. At each blood-draw timepoint, two biological replicates of bulk PBMCs were collected. PBMCs were isolated from peripheral blood using a standard Ficoll-Paque protocol. TriZol was used to extract RNA from bulk PBMCs, CD4 and CD8 fractions, and dextramer-positive and dextramer-negative fractions. Instrument used: Illumina NovaSeq 6000. TCR cDNA was synthesized by 5'RACE template switching, which introduced a universal primer site and unique molecular identifiers. Priming of cDNA synthesis was performed from both the TCR alpha and TCR beta constant segments. Libraries were amplified in two PCR steps, with sample barcodes and sequencing adapters added in the second step. Libraries were sequenced on Illumina HiSeq 2500 (2x100 bp) or NovaSeq (2x150 bp). The paper's data handling went like this. Demultiplexing of reads and collapsing into UMI consensus sequences were performed with MIGEC, and V(D)J alignment was carried out with MiXCR. Clonotypes responding to the vaccine were identified with edgeR on replicate PBMC samples, with the criteria of FDR below 0.01 and a log2 fold change above 5 up to day 15. Each bulk clonotype was labeled CD4 or CD8 based on which sequenced repertoire, CD4 or CD8, contained the clonotype at higher abundance. TCRdb ran its own pipeline on the public reads, namely fastp trimming at Q25 and MiXCR clone calling, and kept in-frame beta chains. When rows share a CDR3 protein, they turn into one entry using the most common DNA and genes. The V and J calls reflect TCRdb's pipeline rather than the authors' work. Counted in this sample were about 350,000 distinct CDR3 sequences; approximately 4% of them appeared once. The top ten clonotypes cover 20% to 25% of the sample.

This sequence was found in a man aged 18 to 30 who received the YFV17D yellow fever vaccine. Recombination connected TRBV4-1 to TRBJ2-7, with an unclear D gene assignment. Sequencing used PBMCs, obtained 5 days after the yellow fever booster vaccination. The CDR3 loop reads CASSQGTYDYEQYF. The sequence in DNA is TGCGCCAGCAGCCAAGGGACCTACGATTACGAGCAGTACTTC.